Below are 14 T cell receptor beta chains sequenced from a single sample in a study of T cells generated in artificial thymic organoids. Reverse primers in the TRAC or TRBC constant regions drove separate semi-nested PCRs for TCRalpha and TCRbeta. From the 5' RACE reads, TCRdb called clonotypes with MiXCR, one entry per CDR3 protein. Of more than 3,000 distinct CDR3 sequences in the sample, less than 40% were seen once. The sample comprised naive CD8+ T cells from blood. Subset described: CD3+TCRalphabeta+CD8SP T cells; for blood, CD45RO-CCR7+ naive CD8+ T cells. The receptors shown here come from a human donor who gave cord blood stem cells for thymic organoid culture, a cardiac surgery patient who gave postnatal thymus, or a blood donor (not recorded which).

Only a few counts were recorded for this clonotype. The chain is built from TRBV7-9 and TRBJ2-7; the match to TRBD1 covers 8 bases. V shed 5 bases, J shed 1 base, and the junction held 10 bases outside the gene matches. The CDR3 has 16 amino acids. CDR1 is SEHNR and CDR2 is FQNEAQ in the germline V gene (reference sequence). CDR3 in amino acids: CASSHNVDRDSYEQYF. CDR3 sequence (DNA): TGTGCCAGCAGCCATAATGTGGACAGGGATTCCTACGAGCAGTACTTC. The entire variable domain, with the rest obtained from reference TRBV7-9 and TRBJ2-7, is as follows: DTGVSQNPRHKITKRGQNVTFRCDPISEHNRLYWYRQTLGQGPEFLTYFQNEAQLEKSRLLSDRFSAERPKGSFSTLEIQRTEQGDSAMYLCASSHNVDRDSYEQYFGPGTRLTVT.

This chain links TRBV6-2 or TRBV6-3 with TRBJ1-5; no definite D call. V lost 0 bases and J lost 5, with 11 bases in between. Germline CDR1 and CDR2: MNHEY and SVGEGT. The CDR3 runs 15 residues. CDR3 loop: CASSYSTGPYQPQHF. CDR3 sequence (DNA): TGTGCCAGCAGTTACTCGACCGGGCCCTATCAGCCCCAGCATTTT.

This clonotype is a singleton in its sample. With a much larger clone just one base away, this may be a read error. The chain recombines TRBV29-1 with TRBJ1-3; possible D gene TRBD1, 5 bases. V was trimmed by 7 bases and J by 4 bases, leaving 26 bases between them. Germline values: CDR1 SQVTM, CDR2 ANQGSEA. The CDR3 is 17 residues long. Here the CDR3 DNA reads TGCAGCGCTATCCTCTCGGCAGGGCTTTTTGGGGGAAACACCATATATTTT. It codes for CSAILSAGLFGGNTIYF.

This clonotype is a singleton in its sample. This may be a read error: a much more frequent sequence differs by one nucleotide. This chain links TRBV7-6 with TRBJ2-5, with TRBD2 matching over 7 bases. The CDR3 has 15 residues. The germline V gene encodes CDR1 SGHVS and CDR2 FNYEAQ. For the CDR3, the DNA is TGTGCCGGCAGCTTAACCCTAGCGGAACAAGAGACCCAGTACTTC. Translated: CAGSLTLAEQETQYF.

The chain couples TRBV13 to TRBJ2-1; 9 positions match TRBD1. There are 14 residues in the CDR3. Trimming removed 7 bases from V and 4 bases from J; junction bases left unmatched: 5. Per germline, CDR1 PRHDT and CDR2 FYEKMQ (reference sequence). The CDR3 nucleotides are TGTGCCAGCACCGGGACAGGGAGGTACAATGAGCAGTTCTTC. Its translation: CASTGTGRYNEQFF.

Sample share makes this clonotype medium-sized. The V call is TRBV5-5, the J call TRBJ2-7; TRBD2 aligns across 14 bases. This CDR3 is 14 amino acids long. The V gene end was trimmed by 10 bases and the J gene end by 4 bases; junction bases not matched to a gene: 7. Germline CDR1 and CDR2: SGHKS and YYEKEE (reference sequence). CDR3 region: CASTSGGAGYEQYF. CDR3 sequence (DNA): TGTGCCTCGACTAGCGGGGGGGCCGGGTACGAGCAGTACTTC.

In its sample, this clonotype ranks as medium-sized. The CDR3 spells CASSLSLGYQPQHF. CDR3 in DNA: TGTGCCAGCAGTTTATCGCTAGGGTATCAGCCCCAGCATTTT. The chain carries TRBV27 and TRBJ1-5; D is ambiguous. Germline V CDR1 and CDR2: MNHEY, SMNVEV (reference sequence). The CDR3 sequence is 14 residues long. V gave up 0 bases and J gave up 5 bases, with 8 bases separating them.

This chain joins TRBV6-2 or TRBV6-3 and TRBJ1-1; D ambiguous. V was shortened by 1 base and J by 4 bases, with 13 bases between the two germline ends. There are 15 residues in the CDR3. Germline V gives CDR1 MNHEY, CDR2 SVGEGT. The CDR3 sequence is CASSYFDTPGTEAFF. CDR3 nucleotide sequence: TGTGCCAGCAGTTACTTCGACACGCCTGGCACTGAAGCTTTCTTT.

About this clonotype: A read error is possible here, since a much larger clone lies one base away. The rearrangement joins TRBV9 to TRBJ2-1; 9 bases are a match to TRBD2. The V gene end was trimmed by 3 bases and the J gene end by 4 bases; junction bases not matched to a gene: 8. The CDR3 spans 16 residues. Looked up from germline, CDR1 is SGDLS and CDR2 is YYNGEE. The CDR3 nucleotides read TGTGCCAGCAGCGCTATGGCTAGCGGGGTTTACAATGAGCAGTTCTTC. It translates to CASSAMASGVYNEQFF.

This chain uses TRBV5-6 with TRBJ2-1; 7 bases align to TRBD1. From germline, CDR1 is SGHDT and CDR2 YYEEEE. The J segment lost 2 bases and the V segment lost 5 bases, leaving 13 bases of the junction unmatched. This CDR3 contains 17 residues. CDR3 nucleotide sequence: TGTGCCAGCAGTTATGAGACAGGGACGAACCCCTACAATGAGCAGTTCTTC. This sequence encodes CASSYETGTNPYNEQFF.

This clonotype is termed medium-sized. The chain couples TRBV7-2 to TRBJ2-5; 8 bases line up with TRBD2. Germline loops: CDR1 SGHTA, CDR2 FQGNSA. The CDR3 runs to 15 residues. The V and J ends lost 5 bases and 5 bases, in that order; junction bases with no gene match: 10. CDR3 loop: CASSLPAGVDETQYF. In nucleotides, the CDR3 is TGTGCCAGCAGCCTGCCAGCGGGAGTGGATGAGACCCAGTACTTC.

This clonotype was observed a single time. Given a much more abundant clone one base away, this may be a read error. CDR3 region: CASSQDSGNHQPQHF. CDR3 nucleotide sequence: TGCGCCAGCAGCCAAGACAGCGGGAATCATCAGCCCCAGCATTTT. This chain links TRBV4-3 with TRBJ1-5; D unresolved. CDR1 and CDR2 from the germline V gene are LGHNA and YSLEER. V lost 0 bases and J lost 5, with 11 bases in between. This CDR3 comprises 15 residues.

This clonotype has more than one count but fewer than ten. A much larger clone differs from this one at a single base, so this may be a read error. V is TRBV3-1 and J is TRBJ2-3; no firm D call. CDR1 is LGHDT and CDR2 is YNNKEL in the germline V gene (reference sequence). There are 14 residues in the CDR3. CDR3 nucleotide sequence: TGTGCCAGCAGCCAAGTATATGTACCAGATACGCGGTATTTT. It translates to CASSQVYVPDTRYF.

This clonotype showed up just a few times. The chain uses TRBV4-3 and TRBJ2-1; no firm D call. Germline V gene sequence: CDR1 LGHNA, CDR2 YSLEER. The CDR3 is made up of 12 amino acids. The ends were cut back, 0 bases at V and 9 bases at J, with 6 bases in the middle. The CDR3 region is CASSQDKGEQFF. The CDR3 DNA reads TGCGCCAGCAGCCAAGATAAGGGTGAGCAGTTCTTC.